The 28 T cell receptor beta chains in this list originate from one sample, sequenced in a study of CD8+CD57+ T cells in acquired aplastic anemia. Genomic DNA acted as the template from which TCR beta VDJ combination and CDR3 sequence profiling were carried out. TCRdb redid the calling of the reads with MiXCR, one entry per CDR3 protein. The data show a few hundred thousand distinct CDR3 sequences, 34% seen once. Sequenced sample: sorted CD4+, CD8+, or CD8+CD57+ T cells (not recorded which) from PBMCs. Every receptor here comes from a human donor in good health, serving as a control.

The J gene is TRBJ1-1, the V gene TRBV5-8; the match to TRBD1 covers 8 bases. Germline assignment: CDR1 SGHTS and CDR2 YDEGEE. The CDR3 consists of 12 residues. J lost 10 bases, V lost 2 bases, and 4 bases had no gene match. The CDR3 nucleotides are TGTGCCAGCAGCTTCTGGACAGGGAGAGCTTTCTTT. It is translated as CASSFWTGRAFF.

The genes are TRBV11-2 and TRBJ1-1; D not resolved. The germline V gene has CDR1 SGHAT and CDR2 FQNNGV. V was cut by 1 base and J by 0 bases, with 6 bases left in between. The CDR3 runs 14 residues. The CDR3 is CASSLAALNTEAFF. In DNA, the CDR3 is TGTGCCAGCAGCTTAGCGGCATTGAACACTGAAGCTTTCTTT.

This clonotype was detected a few times. This rearrangement joins TRBV10-1 to TRBJ2-1; TRBD2 aligns across 14 bases. Germline values: CDR1 WNHNN, CDR2 SYGVQD (reference sequence). Trimming removed 2 bases from V and 10 bases from J; junction bases left unmatched: 22. The CDR3 extends over 21 amino acids. CDR3 amino acids: CASSERGLAGVGGVNDREQFF. The DNA for the CDR3 is TGCGCCAGCAGTGAGAGGGGACTAGCGGGGGTCGGTGGTGTCAATGATAGAGAGCAGTTCTTC.

Regarding this clonotype: Given a much more abundant clone one base away, this may be a read error. This chain uses TRBV20-1 with TRBJ1-1; D is undetermined. CDR3 size: 14 residues. Germline CDR1 is DFQATT and CDR2 is SNEGSKA (reference sequence). Trimming removed 7 bases from V and 2 bases from J, with 17 bases in between. The CDR3 region has the DNA TGCAGTGTTAGGAATTGGGAGGGAAACACTGAAGCTTTCTTT. Amino acid sequence: CSVRNWEGNTEAFF.

This clonotype was recorded at least ten times. The J gene is TRBJ2-7, the V gene TRBV7-2; TRBD2 matches 8 bases. With 5 bases clipped from V and 2 bases from J, the junction kept 5 bases outside the gene matches. The length of the CDR3 is 14 residues. Germline V gives CDR1 SGHTA, CDR2 FQGNSA. CDR3 bases: TGTGCCAGCAGCCAAGGACTAGCTCCCTACGAGCAGTACTTC. Amino acid sequence: CASSQGLAPYEQYF.

The sample holds one count of this clonotype. A clone one base away is much larger, so this may be a read error. The V gene is TRBV19, the J gene TRBJ1-2; no firm D call. This CDR3 is built from 15 residues. CDR1 is LNHDA and CDR2 is SQIVND in the germline V gene (reference sequence). The V gene lost 9 bases and the J gene lost 5 bases, with 22 bases spanning the gap. In DNA form, the CDR3 reads TGTGCCAGCAGCGTACTTGGACGGGCATCTTATGGCTACACCTTC. Residues: CASSVLGRASYGYTF.

Remarks on this clonotype: This could be a read error, since a much larger clone is one nucleotide away. The CDR3, as DNA: TGTGCCAGTAGTACAAGCCAGTACCCTAGCTATCAGCCCCAGCATTTT. It codes for CASSTSQYPSYQPQHF. The chain has TRBV19 and TRBJ1-5; no clear D. Germline values: CDR1 LNHDA, CDR2 SQIVND (reference sequence). The CDR3 spans 16 residues.

This clonotype was seen at least ten times. V is TRBV7-6 and J is TRBJ2-3; D ambiguous. Between the trimmed V and J ends, which lost 5 bases and 0 bases, there was a span of 12 bases. The CDR3 has 15 residues. Germline V lookup: CDR1 SGHVS, CDR2 FNYEAQ. CDR3 nucleotides: TGTGCCAGCAGCAGAAAAGGTGGGAGCACAGATACGCAGTATTTT. This sequence encodes CASSRKGGSTDTQYF.

This clonotype has at least ten counts. The V call is TRBV6-5, the J call TRBJ2-7; D call uncertain. The CDR3 is 16 amino acids. Germline V gene lookup returns CDR1 MNHEY and CDR2 SVGAGI. V was clipped by 0 bases and J by 3 bases, with 15 bases between them. CDR3 sequence reads: CASSYSYGLGGYEQYF. The DNA for the CDR3 is TGTGCCAGCAGTTACTCCTACGGATTGGGCGGCTACGAGCAGTACTTC.

Of note for this clonotype: A much larger clone lies one base from this, so it may be a read error. This chain connects TRBV7-9 to TRBJ1-1; tentatively, D is TRBD1 (6 bases). Per the germline V gene, CDR1 is SEHNR and CDR2 is FQNEAQ (reference sequence). The CDR3 is 13 residues long. Trimming stripped 5 bases from V and 4 bases from J, with 11 bases between. CDR3 nucleotides: TGTGCCAGCAGCCAACCGGGGGCCACTGAAGCTTTCTTT. Its translation is CASSQPGATEAFF.

As concerns this clonotype: A read error may be the cause here, since a much bigger clone is one base away. The rearrangement links TRBV7-2 to TRBJ2-3, with unresolved D. The length of the CDR3 is 12 residues. The germline V gene encodes CDR1 SGHTA and CDR2 FQGNSA. CDR3 region: CAGSLASDTQYF. The DNA for the CDR3 is TGTGCCGGCAGCTTAGCATCAGATACGCAGTATTTT.

A word on this clonotype: A much larger clone sits a single nucleotide away, making a read error possible. Without the conserved terminal phenylalanine or tryptophan, this CDR3 likely stems from a read error. The chain couples TRBV11-1 to TRBJ2-3; D uncertain. The CDR3 is made up of 16 amino acids. Between the trimmed V and J ends, which lost 5 bases and 3 bases, there was a span of 18 bases. The germline CDR1 and CDR2 sequences are SGHAT and FQDESV (reference sequence). CDR3 nucleotides: TGTGCCAGCAGCCCACCTTTAGGACCTTATACAGATACGCAGTATCTT. Encoded protein: CASSPPLGPYTDTQYL.

This clonotype was recorded at least ten times. The rearrangement uses TRBV20-1 and TRBJ2-1; 8 bases are a match to TRBD1. The ends lost 6 bases at V and 7 bases at J; junction bases unmatched: 8. The CDR3 consists of 13 residues. Germline CDR1 is DFQATT and CDR2 is SNEGSKA (reference sequence). This chain's CDR3 is CSALRDRLNEQFF. The CDR3 DNA sequence: TGCAGTGCCCTCCGGGACAGGCTGAATGAGCAGTTCTTC.

The rearrangement links TRBV6-1 to TRBJ1-4, with D possibly TRBD1 on 5 matching bases. The V gene's germline CDR1 is MNHNS and CDR2 SASEGT. This CDR3 is built from 16 residues. Trimming took off 1 base at V and 8 bases at J, with 17 bases between the two ends. This chain's CDR3 is CASSEEGRRYREKLFF. The CDR3 region has the DNA TGTGCCAGCAGTGAAGAGGGACGGAGATATCGCGAAAAACTGTTTTTT.

This clonotype has a single count. V is TRBV18 and J is TRBJ1-1; TRBD1 agrees at 7 bases. Germline V gene sequence: CDR1 KGHSH, CDR2 LQKENI. With 3 bases clipped from V and 0 bases from J, the junction kept 4 bases outside the gene matches. The CDR3 sequence is 15 residues long. The CDR3: CASSPGTVMNTEAFF. The CDR3 DNA sequence: TGTGCCAGCTCACCTGGGACAGTAATGAACACTGAAGCTTTCTTT.

This rearrangement joins TRBV6-1 to TRBJ1-1; D gene unclear. Trimming cost V 6 bases and J 5 bases, with 16 bases left between them. CDR1 is MNHNS, CDR2 SASEGT, per germline. The CDR3 contains 14 residues. The CDR3 DNA is TGTGCCAGCAGACCCCCACTGACAAGTACTGAAGCTTTCTTT. This gives the protein CASRPPLTSTEAFF.

J is TRBJ2-7 and V is TRBV3-1; 11 nucleotides agree with TRBD2. The CDR3 is 15 residues long. CDR1 LGHDT and CDR2 YNNKEL come from the germline V gene (reference sequence). The trim removed 6 bases at V and 3 bases at J, leaving 7 bases unmatched. CDR3 sequence (DNA): TGTGCCAGCAGGGCAACAGGACTAGCGGGCTACGAGCAGTACTTC. This gives the protein CASRATGLAGYEQYF.

The chain has TRBV25-1 and TRBJ2-1, with 8 bases identical to TRBD1. From germline, CDR1 is MGHDK and CDR2 SYGVNS. This CDR3 is built from 15 residues. J was trimmed by 9 bases and V by 4 bases; bases with no gene match: 11. DNA for the CDR3: TGTGCCAGCAGTGTAAGCGGACAGGGAAGGCCTGAGCAGTTCTTC. It yields the protein CASSVSGQGRPEQFF.

The chain is built from TRBV4-1 and TRBJ2-1; TRBD2 matches 11 bases. This CDR3 contains 17 residues. Unmatched junction bases numbered 7, after V lost 2 bases and J lost 4 bases. Germline loops: CDR1 MGHRA, CDR2 YSYEKL. CDR3 bases: TGCGCCAGCAGCCAAATCTTAATAGCGGGGGGGTACAATGAGCAGTTCTTC. Protein: CASSQILIAGGYNEQFF.

CDR3 amino acids: CASSSTGGGVETQYF. In DNA form, the CDR3 reads TGTGCCAGCAGCTCGACTGGCGGGGGGGTGGAGACCCAGTACTTC. The genes are TRBV11-2 and TRBJ2-5; 9 bases match TRBD2. The length of the CDR3 is 15 residues. CDR1 and CDR2 from the germline V gene are SGHAT and FQNNGV. Trimming cost V 4 bases and J 5 bases; bases outside gene matches: 8.

This clonotype was detected many times. V is TRBV7-3 and J is TRBJ2-7; 8 bases are a match to TRBD1. Germline trimming cut 2 bases from V and 7 bases from J; bases unmatched to any gene: 10. CDR1 and CDR2 (germline): SGHTA, FQGTGA. This CDR3 spans 15 amino acids. The CDR3: CASSLFGTGVGEQYF. The CDR3 DNA follows: TGTGCCAGCAGCTTATTCGGGACAGGCGTAGGAGAGCAGTACTTC.

V is TRBV3-1 and J is TRBJ2-7, with D uncertain. The CDR3 covers 14 residues. V lost 4 bases and J 2 bases, leaving 12 bases between the germline ends. Germline CDR1 is LGHDT and CDR2 is YNNKEL (reference sequence). CDR3 coding DNA: TGTGCCAGCAGCCGCGGAGATGGCCCCTACGAGCAGTACTTC. Its translation: CASSRGDGPYEQYF.

Ten or more counts support this clonotype. The gene calls are TRBV4-1 and TRBJ1-6, with D uncertain. Germline lookup yields CDR1 MGHRA and CDR2 YSYEKL. V lost 2 bases and J lost 7, with 6 bases in between. The CDR3 length is 13 residues. The CDR3 spells CASSQSGNSPLHF. DNA of the CDR3: TGCGCCAGCAGCCAATCGGGGAATTCACCCCTCCACTTT.

Details on this clonotype: Just one base apart from a much larger clone, this may be a read error. This rearrangement joins TRBV5-4 to TRBJ2-1, with 11 bases matching TRBD2. In germline, CDR1 is SGHNT, CDR2 YYREEE (reference sequence). CDR3 length equals 18 residues. CDR3 protein: CASSWASGRSYSYNGQFF. CDR3 nucleotide sequence: TGTGCCAGCAGCTGGGCTAGCGGGAGGTCCTACTCCTACAATGGGCAGTTCTTC.

This clonotype was seen ten or more times. The chain links TRBV10-3 to TRBJ1-5; D might be TRBD1 (5 bases). V shed 4 bases and J shed 4 bases, with 17 bases lying between them. This CDR3 spans 16 amino acids. Germline V gene lookup returns CDR1 ENHRY and CDR2 SYGVKD. The CDR3 is CAISGAEGRFNQPQHF. In DNA form, the CDR3 reads TGTGCCATCAGTGGGGCCGAGGGGAGGTTTAATCAGCCCCAGCATTTT.

The gene calls are TRBV10-3 and TRBJ1-2; TRBD1 matches at 12 bases. Germline CDR1 and CDR2: ENHRY and SYGVKD. This CDR3 comprises 17 residues. Trimming removed 10 bases from V and 4 bases from J; junction bases left unmatched: 16. Here the CDR3 DNA reads TGTGCCAGCAGACAAATCGGGACAGGGGGCTTAGTCTATGGCTACACCTTC. Its protein product is CASRQIGTGGLVYGYTF.

The chain carries TRBV5-1 and TRBJ2-5; no definite D call. This CDR3 region has 18 residues. In germline, CDR1 is SGHRS, CDR2 YFSETQ. V lost 0 bases to trimming and J lost 2 bases, with 20 bases between them. The CDR3 region is CASSLAYPLGQSQETQYF. CDR3 nucleotides: TGCGCCAGCAGCTTGGCCTATCCACTGGGTCAGAGTCAAGAGACCCAGTACTTC.

The chain joins TRBV7-9 to TRBJ2-5; 7 nucleotides agree with TRBD1. V lost 8 bases, J lost 3 bases, and 6 bases stayed unmatched. CDR3 length: 13 residues. Germline V gene sequence: CDR1 SEHNR, CDR2 FQNEAQ (reference sequence). DNA for the CDR3: TGTGCCAGCGACATCGACAGGGAAGAGACCCAGTACTTC. This translates into CASDIDREETQYF.